The present T cell receptor (beta chain) was sequenced within a study of human T cells and chemical hapten exposure. Trimming left V 1 base short and J 2 bases short, with 8 bases between. The V gene's germline CDR1 is MDHEN and CDR2 SYDVKM. CDR3 size: 14 residues. Many counts were recorded for this clonotype. Indicated time point: pre-sensitization, week 0. Treatment given: therapeutic diphenylcyclopropenone sensitization with weekly scalp DPC. TCRdb re-analysed the RACE reads in MiXCR, keeping a single row per CDR3 protein. The sample lists 60,000 to 70,000 distinct CDR3 sequences, 11% occurring once.

The clonotype was recovered from a woman between 50 and 59 years old with alopecia areata. Some clones in this sample may be carry-over from other donors' samples. This specimen consisted of whole blood, obtained in connection with sensitization to the hapten diphenylcyclopropenone (DPC). The rearrangement joins TRBV28 to TRBJ1-2, with unresolved D. The CDR3 reads CASSLYGSNYGYTF. The DNA for the CDR3 is TGTGCCAGCAGTTTATACGGGTCAAACTATGGCTACACCTTC.